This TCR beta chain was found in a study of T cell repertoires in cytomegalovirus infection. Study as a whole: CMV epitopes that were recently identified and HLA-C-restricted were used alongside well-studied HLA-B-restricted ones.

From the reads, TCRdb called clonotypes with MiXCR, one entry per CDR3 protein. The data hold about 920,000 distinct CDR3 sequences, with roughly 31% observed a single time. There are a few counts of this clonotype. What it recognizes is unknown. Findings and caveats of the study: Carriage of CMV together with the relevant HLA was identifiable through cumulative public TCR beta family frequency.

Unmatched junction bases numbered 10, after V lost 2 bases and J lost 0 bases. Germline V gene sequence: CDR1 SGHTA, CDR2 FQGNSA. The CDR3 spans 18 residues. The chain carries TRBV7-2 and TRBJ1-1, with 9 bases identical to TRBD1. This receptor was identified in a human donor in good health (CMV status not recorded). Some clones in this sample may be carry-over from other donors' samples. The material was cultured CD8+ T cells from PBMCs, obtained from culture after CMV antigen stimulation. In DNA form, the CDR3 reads TGTGCCAGCAGCTTACCCCGGGACAGGGCAATAATGAACACTGAAGCTTTCTTT. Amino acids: CASSLPRDRAIMNTEAFF.